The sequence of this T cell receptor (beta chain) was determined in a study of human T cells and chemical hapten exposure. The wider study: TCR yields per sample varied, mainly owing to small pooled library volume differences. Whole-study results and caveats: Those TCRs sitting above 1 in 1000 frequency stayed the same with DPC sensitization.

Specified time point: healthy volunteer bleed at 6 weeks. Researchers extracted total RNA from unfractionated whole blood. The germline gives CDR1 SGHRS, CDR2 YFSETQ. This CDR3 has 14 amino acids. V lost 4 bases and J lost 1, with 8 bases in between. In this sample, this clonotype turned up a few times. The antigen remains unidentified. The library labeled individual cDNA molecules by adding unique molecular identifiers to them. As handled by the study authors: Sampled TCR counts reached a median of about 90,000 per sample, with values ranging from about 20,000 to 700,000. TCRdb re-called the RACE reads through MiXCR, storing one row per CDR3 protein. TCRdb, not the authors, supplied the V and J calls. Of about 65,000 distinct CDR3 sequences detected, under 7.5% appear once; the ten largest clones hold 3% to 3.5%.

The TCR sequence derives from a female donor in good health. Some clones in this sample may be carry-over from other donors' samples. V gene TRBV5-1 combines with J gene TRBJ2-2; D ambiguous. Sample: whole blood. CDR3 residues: CASSRVGNTGELFF. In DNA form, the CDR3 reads TGCGCCAGCAGCCGGGTGGGGAACACCGGGGAGCTGTTTTTT. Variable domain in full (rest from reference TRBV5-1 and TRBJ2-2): KAGVTQTPRYLIKTRGQQVTLSCSPISGHRSVSWYQQTPGQGLQFLFEYFSETQRNKGNFPGRFSGRQFSNSRSEMNVSTLELGDSALYLCASSRVGNTGELFFGEGSRLTVL.